The 12 T cell receptor beta chains reported below all come from one sample, sequenced in a study of molecular identifiers for immune sequencing clone quantification. TCRdb used MiXCR to reprocess the PCR reads, holding one entry per CDR3 protein. The data show over 35,000 distinct CDR3 sequences, with less than 20% seen just once and 7% to 9% held by the top ten. Sample: naive CD8+ T cells from blood, with Jurkat cell RNA spiked in. Sample subset: FACS-sorted CD8+CD4-CCR7+CD45RA+ naive T cells. The receptors stem from a human donor in good health. Some libraries in this study had Jurkat cell RNA spiked in.

This clonotype has only a few counts. The rearrangement links TRBV18 to TRBJ1-4; D may be TRBD1 (5 bases). The CDR3 length is 16 residues. V was shortened by 3 bases and J by 0 bases, with 11 bases between the two germline ends. Germline V gene data show CDR1 as KGHSH and CDR2 as LQKENI. The CDR3 loop is CASSPGGSATNEKLFF. CDR3 bases: TGTGCCAGCTCACCCGGGGGAAGTGCAACTAATGAAAAACTGTTTTTT.

This clonotype was seen ten or more times. This chain links TRBV7-2 with TRBJ1-1, with D possibly being TRBD1 (5 bases). CDR3 length: 13 amino acids. The ends were cut back, 3 bases at V and 4 bases at J, with 9 bases in the middle. Germline CDR1 and CDR2: SGHTA and FQGNSA. CDR3 coding DNA: TGTGCCAGCAGCTTTGGGGGGAGCACTGAAGCTTTCTTT. Translating it yields CASSFGGSTEAFF.

This clonotype has a count of ten or more. This chain uses TRBV6-2 or TRBV6-3 with TRBJ2-1, with 9 bases lining up with TRBD2. Trimming took 0 bases from V and 5 from J; bases not matched to a gene: 2. This CDR3 is 15 amino acids long. Germline V CDR1 and CDR2: MNHEY, SVGEGT. CDR3 region: CASSYSPSGDNEQFF. CDR3 nucleotides: TGTGCCAGCAGTTACTCCCCTAGCGGGGACAATGAGCAGTTCTTC.

This clonotype was found many times. The J gene is TRBJ1-1, the V gene TRBV9, with TRBD1 as a possible D gene (6 bases). Germline CDR1 is SGDLS and CDR2 is YYNGEE. V was shortened by 7 bases and J by 4 bases, with 20 bases between the two germline ends. This CDR3 is 15 amino acids long. CDR3 coding DNA: TGTGCCAGCGGACCCGGGACAACAGACGGCACTGAAGCTTTCTTT. It yields the protein CASGPGTTDGTEAFF.

Regarding this clonotype: A read error is possible here, since a much larger clone lies one base away. The rearrangement uses TRBV3-1 and TRBJ2-7; TRBD2 matches 9 bases. The CDR3 is made up of 14 amino acids. Looked up from germline, CDR1 is LGHDT and CDR2 is YNNKEL (reference sequence). The CDR3 nucleotides are TGTGCCAGCAGCCTAATAGCGGGAGTGGGCGAGCAGTGCTTC. This sequence encodes CASSLIAGVGEQCF.

As to this clonotype: A much larger clone lies a single base off, so this may be a read error. This chain connects TRBV9 to TRBJ2-1; the D gene is possibly TRBD1 (5 bases). The CDR3 runs 13 residues. Per the germline V gene, CDR1 is SGDLS and CDR2 is YYNGEE. The CDR3 is CVSSTSTGNEQFF. DNA of the CDR3: TGTGTCAGCAGCACCAGTACAGGAAATGAGCAGTTCTTC.

This clonotype has ten or more counts. This chain joins TRBV24-1 and TRBJ2-1; D uncertain. CDR1 and CDR2 (germline): KGHDR, SFDVKD. This CDR3 comprises 13 residues. Trimming took off 9 bases at V and 6 bases at J, with 14 bases between the two ends. CDR3 in amino acids: CATRNGYRNEQFF. The CDR3 DNA reads as TGTGCCACCCGGAATGGGTATCGCAATGAGCAGTTCTTC.

The sample holds a few counts of this clonotype. A much larger clone differs from this one at a single base, so this may be a read error. This chain links TRBV5-1 with TRBJ2-7; 7 bases line up with TRBD1. The CDR3 length is 13 residues. Germline V gene lookup returns CDR1 SGHRS and CDR2 YFSETQ. The CDR3 bases are TGCGCCAGCAGTATGACAGGGACCTACGAGCGGTACTTC. As protein: CASSMTGTYERYF.

Comment on this clonotype: This may arise from a read error, as a much more abundant clone is one base away. The rearrangement links TRBV29-1 to TRBJ2-1; 7 bases line up with TRBD2. Germline V gene lookup returns CDR1 SQVTM and CDR2 ANQGSEA. Trimming cost V 7 bases and J 3 bases; bases outside gene matches: 9. The CDR3 covers 14 residues. In DNA, the CDR3 is TGCAGCGGGGAGCGGGCGGGAGACTACAATGAGCAGTTCTTC. Amino acid sequence: CSGERAGDYNEQFF.

Ten or more counts support this clonotype. The chain carries TRBV20-1 and TRBJ1-1; possible D gene TRBD1, 5 bases. V was trimmed by 3 bases and J by 13 bases, leaving 15 bases between them. Germline loops: CDR1 DFQATT, CDR2 SNEGSKA (reference sequence). The CDR3 runs 11 residues. CDR3 in amino acids: CSASYGGSDFF. CDR3 coding DNA: TGCAGTGCTAGCTATGGGGGAAGTGATTTCTTT.

The chain couples TRBV15 to TRBJ2-1, with 7 bases fitting TRBD2. In germline, CDR1 is LNHNV, CDR2 YYDKDF (reference sequence). The CDR3 is made up of 15 amino acids. The junction had 6 bases not matched to a gene; V was cut back by 7 bases and J by 0 bases. This CDR3 reads CATKPLAPSYNEQFF. CDR3 DNA sequence: TGTGCCACCAAACCACTAGCGCCCTCCTACAATGAGCAGTTCTTC.

This clonotype was recorded many times. This chain connects TRBV13 to TRBJ1-6, with 9 bases matching TRBD1. After removal of 3 bases from V and 10 bases from J, the junction contained 4 bases not matched to a gene. CDR1 and CDR2 (germline): PRHDT, FYEKMQ (reference sequence). CDR3 length: 14 amino acids. DNA of the CDR3: TGTGCCAGCAGCTTGGGACAGGGAGAATCACCCCTCCACTTT. Translation gives CASSLGQGESPLHF. Based on the CDR3 plus reference TRBV13 and TRBJ1-6, the full variable domain is AAGVIQSPRHLIKEKRETATLKCYPIPRHDTVYWYQQGPGQDPQFLISFYEKMQSDKGSIPDRFSAQQFSDYHSELNMSSLELGDSALYFCASSLGQGESPLHFGNGTRLTVT.